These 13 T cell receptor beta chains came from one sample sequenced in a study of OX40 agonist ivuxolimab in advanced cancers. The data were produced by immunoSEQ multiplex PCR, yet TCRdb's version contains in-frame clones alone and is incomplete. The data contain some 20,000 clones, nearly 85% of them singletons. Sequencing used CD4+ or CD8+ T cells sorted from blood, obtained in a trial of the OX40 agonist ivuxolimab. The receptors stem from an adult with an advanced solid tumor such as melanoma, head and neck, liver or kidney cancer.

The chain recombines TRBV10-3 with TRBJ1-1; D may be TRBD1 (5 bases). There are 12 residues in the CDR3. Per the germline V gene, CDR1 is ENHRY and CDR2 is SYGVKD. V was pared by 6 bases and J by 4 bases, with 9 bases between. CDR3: CAIRSQGTEAFF. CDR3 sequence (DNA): TGTGCCATCAGAAGCCAGGGCACTGAAGCTTTCTTT.

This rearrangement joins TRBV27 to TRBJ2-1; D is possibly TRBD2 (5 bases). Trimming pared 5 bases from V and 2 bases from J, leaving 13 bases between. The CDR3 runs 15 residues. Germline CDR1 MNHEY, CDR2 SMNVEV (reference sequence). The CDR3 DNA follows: TGTGCCAGCAGTCCCCGCGGGTCACCCTACAATGAGCAGTTCTTC. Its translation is CASSPRGSPYNEQFF.

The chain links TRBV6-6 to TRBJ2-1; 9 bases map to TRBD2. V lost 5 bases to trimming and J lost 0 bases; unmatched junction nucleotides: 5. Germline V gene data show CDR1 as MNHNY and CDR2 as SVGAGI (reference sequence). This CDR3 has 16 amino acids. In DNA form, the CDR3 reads TGTGCCAGCAGTAGTATTAGCGGGAGCTCCTACAATGAGCAGTTCTTC. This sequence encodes CASSSISGSSYNEQFF.

In DNA form, the CDR3 reads TGCGCCAGCAGCTTAGCGCAAGATAATTCACCCCTCCACTTT. This encodes CASSLAQDNSPLHF. The chain uses TRBV5-1 and TRBJ1-6; no definite D call. Trimming pared 2 bases from V and 5 bases from J, leaving 8 bases between. Germline V CDR1 and CDR2: SGHRS, YFSETQ. The CDR3 contains 14 residues.

For the CDR3, the DNA is TGCAGCGTTGAGTCAGGGCAGGATGGCTACACCTTC. Amino acid sequence: CSVESGQDGYTF. The genes are TRBV29-1 and TRBJ1-2; the D gene is possibly TRBD1 (5 bases). V lost 3 bases and J lost 6, with 11 bases in between. The CDR3 spans 12 residues. CDR1 and CDR2 from the germline V gene are SQVTM and ANQGSEA.

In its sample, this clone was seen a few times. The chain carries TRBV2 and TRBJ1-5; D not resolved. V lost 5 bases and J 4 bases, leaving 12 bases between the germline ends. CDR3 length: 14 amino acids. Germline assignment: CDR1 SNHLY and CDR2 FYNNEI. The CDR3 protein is CASSIWVGNQPQHF. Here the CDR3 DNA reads TGTGCCAGCAGTATATGGGTCGGGAATCAGCCCCAGCATTTT.

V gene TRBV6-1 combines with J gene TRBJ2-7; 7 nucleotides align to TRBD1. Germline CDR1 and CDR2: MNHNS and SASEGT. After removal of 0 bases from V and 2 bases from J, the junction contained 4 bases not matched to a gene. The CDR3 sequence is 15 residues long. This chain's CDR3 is CASSEAGTATYEQYF. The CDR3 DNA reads TGTGCCAGCAGTGAAGCAGGGACAGCTACCTACGAGCAGTACTTC.

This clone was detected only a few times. CDR3 sequence (DNA): TGTGCCAGCACCCTAGCGGGAGGGGGGGAGACCCAGTACTTC. It translates to CASTLAGGGETQYF. V is TRBV28 and J is TRBJ2-5, with 12 bases aligning to TRBD2. Germline V gene lookup returns CDR1 MDHEN and CDR2 SYDVKM. The V gene end was trimmed by 7 bases and the J gene end by 5 bases; junction bases not matched to a gene: 5. This CDR3 has 14 residues.

CDR3 nucleotides: TGTGCCAGTAGTCCCCGAGAGGGCACTGAAGCTTTCTTT. Protein: CASSPREGTEAFF. The chain uses TRBV19 and TRBJ1-1; D not certain. V was pared by 5 bases and J by 4 bases, with 11 bases between. The germline CDR1 and CDR2 sequences are LNHDA and SQIVND (reference sequence). The CDR3 covers 13 residues.

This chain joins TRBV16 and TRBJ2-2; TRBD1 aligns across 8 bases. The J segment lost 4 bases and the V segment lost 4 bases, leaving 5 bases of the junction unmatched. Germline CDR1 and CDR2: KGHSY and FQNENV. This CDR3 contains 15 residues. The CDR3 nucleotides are TGTGCCAGCAGCCCGGACAGGGCCCGCACCGGGGAGCTGTTTTTT. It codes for CASSPDRARTGELFF.

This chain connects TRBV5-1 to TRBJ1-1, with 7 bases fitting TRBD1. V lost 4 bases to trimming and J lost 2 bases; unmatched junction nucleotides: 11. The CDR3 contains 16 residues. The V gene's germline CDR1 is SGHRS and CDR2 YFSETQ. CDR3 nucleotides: TGCGCCAGCAGCCTAACAGGGGTTCGACAAAACACTGAAGCTTTCTTT. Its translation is CASSLTGVRQNTEAFF. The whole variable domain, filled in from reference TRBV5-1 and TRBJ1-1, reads KAGVTQTPRYLIKTRGQQVTLSCSPISGHRSVSWYQQTPGQGLQFLFEYFSETQRNKGNFPGRFSGRQFSNSRSEMNVSTLELGDSALYLCASSLTGVRQNTEAFFGQGTRLTVV.

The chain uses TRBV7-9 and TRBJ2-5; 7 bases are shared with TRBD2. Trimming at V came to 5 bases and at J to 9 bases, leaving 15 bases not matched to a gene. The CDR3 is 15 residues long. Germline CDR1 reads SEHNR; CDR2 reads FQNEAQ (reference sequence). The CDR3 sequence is CASSPSGAQNVAQYF. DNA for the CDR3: TGTGCCAGCAGCCCCAGCGGGGCCCAAAACGTGGCCCAGTACTTC.

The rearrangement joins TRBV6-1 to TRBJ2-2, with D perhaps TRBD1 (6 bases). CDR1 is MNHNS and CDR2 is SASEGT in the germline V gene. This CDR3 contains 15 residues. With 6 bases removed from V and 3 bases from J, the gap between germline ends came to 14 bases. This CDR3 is CASSDGDTYTGELFF. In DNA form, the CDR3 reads TGTGCCAGCAGCGACGGGGACACCTACACCGGGGAGCTGTTTTTT.